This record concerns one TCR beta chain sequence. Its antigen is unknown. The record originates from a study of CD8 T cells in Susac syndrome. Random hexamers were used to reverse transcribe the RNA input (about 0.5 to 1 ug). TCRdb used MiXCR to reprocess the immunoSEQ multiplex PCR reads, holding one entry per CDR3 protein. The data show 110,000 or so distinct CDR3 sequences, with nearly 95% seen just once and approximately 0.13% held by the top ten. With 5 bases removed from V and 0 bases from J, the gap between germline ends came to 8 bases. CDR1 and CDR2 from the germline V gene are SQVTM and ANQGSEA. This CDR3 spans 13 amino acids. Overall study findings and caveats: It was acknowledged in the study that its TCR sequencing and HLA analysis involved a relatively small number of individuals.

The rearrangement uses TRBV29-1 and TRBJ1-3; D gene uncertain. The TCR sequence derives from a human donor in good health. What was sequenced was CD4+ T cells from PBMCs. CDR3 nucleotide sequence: TGCAGCGTTCTCACCTACTCTGGAAACACCATATATTTT. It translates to CSVLTYSGNTIYF. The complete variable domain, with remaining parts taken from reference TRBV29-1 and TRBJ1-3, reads SAVISQKPSRDICQRGTSLTIQCQVDSQVTMMFWYRQQPGQSLTLIATANQGSEATYESGFVIDKFPISRPNLTFSTLTVSNMSPEDSSIYLCSVLTYSGNTIYFGEGSWLTVV.